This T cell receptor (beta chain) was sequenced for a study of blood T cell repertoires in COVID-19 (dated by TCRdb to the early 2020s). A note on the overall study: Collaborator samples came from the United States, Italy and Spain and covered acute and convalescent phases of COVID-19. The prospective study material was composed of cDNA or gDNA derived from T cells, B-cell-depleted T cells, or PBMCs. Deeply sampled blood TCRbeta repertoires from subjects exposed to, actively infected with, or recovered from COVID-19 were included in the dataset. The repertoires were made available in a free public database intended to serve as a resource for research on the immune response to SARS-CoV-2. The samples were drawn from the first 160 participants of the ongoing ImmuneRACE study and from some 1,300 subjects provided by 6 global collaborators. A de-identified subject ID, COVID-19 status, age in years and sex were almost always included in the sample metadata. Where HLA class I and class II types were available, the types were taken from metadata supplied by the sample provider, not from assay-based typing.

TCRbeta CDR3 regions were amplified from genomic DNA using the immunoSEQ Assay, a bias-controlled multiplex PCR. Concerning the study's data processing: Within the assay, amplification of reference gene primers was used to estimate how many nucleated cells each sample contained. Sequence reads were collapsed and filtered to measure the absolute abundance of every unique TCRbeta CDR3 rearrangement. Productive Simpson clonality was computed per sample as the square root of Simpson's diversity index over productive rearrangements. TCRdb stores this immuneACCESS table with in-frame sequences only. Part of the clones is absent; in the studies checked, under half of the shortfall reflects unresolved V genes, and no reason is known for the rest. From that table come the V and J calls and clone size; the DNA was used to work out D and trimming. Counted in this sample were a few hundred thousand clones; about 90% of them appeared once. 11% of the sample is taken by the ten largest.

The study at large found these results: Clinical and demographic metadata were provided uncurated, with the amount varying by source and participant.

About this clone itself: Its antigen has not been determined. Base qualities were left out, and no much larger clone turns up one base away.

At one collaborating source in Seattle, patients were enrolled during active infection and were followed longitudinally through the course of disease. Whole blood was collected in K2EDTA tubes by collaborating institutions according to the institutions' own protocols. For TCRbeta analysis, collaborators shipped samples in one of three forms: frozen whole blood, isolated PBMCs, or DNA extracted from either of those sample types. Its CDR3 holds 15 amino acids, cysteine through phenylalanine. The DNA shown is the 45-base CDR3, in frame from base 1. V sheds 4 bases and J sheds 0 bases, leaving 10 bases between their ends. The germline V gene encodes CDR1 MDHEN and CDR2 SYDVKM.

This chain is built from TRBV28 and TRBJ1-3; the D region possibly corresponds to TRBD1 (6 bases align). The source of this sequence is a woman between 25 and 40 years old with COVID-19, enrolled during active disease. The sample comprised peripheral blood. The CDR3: CASSSTGLSGNTIYF. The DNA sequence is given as TGTGCCAGCAGTTCCACAGGGCTCTCTGGAAACACCATATATTTT.